The entry below gives a single T cell receptor beta chain sequence along with its context. In the original analysis: How many nucleated cells were present was estimated from reference gene primer amplification. This table comes from immunoSEQ multiplex PCR, and its TCRdb copy is limited to in-frame clones, with some not included. Clone size and V and J calls were adopted from that table, with D and trimming inferred from the DNA. Seen here are around 200,000 clones, 83% observed once, and the top ten hold 2.5% to 3%. The V end was cut by 5 bases, the J end by 6 bases, with 14 bases between. There are 13 residues in the CDR3. Germline V gene sequence: CDR1 LNHDA, CDR2 SQIVND (reference sequence). The record originates from a study of blood T cell repertoires in COVID-19. Study overall: Spain, Italy and the United States supplied samples that represented acute and convalescent COVID-19. Nucleic acid was either cDNA or gDNA, and it came from T cells, B-cell-depleted T cells, or PBMCs.

J is TRBJ2-7 and V is TRBV19; no definite D call. This TCR was sampled from a man between 50 and 59 years old with active or convalescent COVID-19. The specimen was peripheral blood. CDR3 sequence: CASSLGLSVEQYF. The CDR3 coding sequence is TGTGCCAGTAGTTTAGGGCTCTCCGTCGAGCAGTACTTC.